The T cell receptor (beta chain) under discussion was sequenced for a study of Ad26.COV2.S vaccination and SARS-CoV-2 variants. Study-wide context: By the intramuscular route, Ad26.COV2.S was given once, or twice 56 days apart. Findings of the study overall: There was reportedly substantial breadth in spike-specific CD8+ and CD4+ T cell responses after vaccination. Breadth and depth estimates from TCRs may understate total T cell responses.

Germline V gene sequence: CDR1 MNHNY, CDR2 SVGAGI (reference sequence). Trimming left V 1 base short and J 1 base short, with 7 bases between. The CDR3 covers 14 residues. About this clone: The antigen is not known.

Treatment denoted: some 20 received Ad26.COV2.S at low or high dose, single or two shots; about 5 received placebo; per-sample allocation not given. Day 63 after the first injection of vaccine or placebo was the sampling time. TCRdb's copy holds only in-frame clones and misses some; the assay was immunoSEQ multiplex PCR. Among some 320,000 clones listed, around four fifths were seen once. Sequencing used peripheral blood, obtained in a trial of Ad26.COV2.S vaccine versus placebo. The chain uses TRBV6-6 and TRBJ1-2; D possibly corresponds to TRBD1 (5 bases). The receptor comes from a person aged 18-65 years who received the Ad26.COV2.S COVID-19 vaccine or a placebo. CDR3 sequence reads: CASSYWGVNYGYTF. Here the CDR3 DNA reads TGTGCCAGCAGTTACTGGGGGGTTAACTATGGCTACACCTTC.